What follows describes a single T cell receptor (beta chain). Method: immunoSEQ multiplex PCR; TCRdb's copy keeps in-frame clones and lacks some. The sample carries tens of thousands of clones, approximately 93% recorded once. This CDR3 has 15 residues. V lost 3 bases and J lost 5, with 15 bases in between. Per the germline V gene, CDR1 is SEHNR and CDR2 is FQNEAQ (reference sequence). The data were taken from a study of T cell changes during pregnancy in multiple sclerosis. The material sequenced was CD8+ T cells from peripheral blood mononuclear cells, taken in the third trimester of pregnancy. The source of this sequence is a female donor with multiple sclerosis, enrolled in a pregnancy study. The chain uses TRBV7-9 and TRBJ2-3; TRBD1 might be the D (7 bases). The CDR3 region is CASSLGGQPRDTQYF. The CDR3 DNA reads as TGTGCCAGCAGCTTGGGGGGACAGCCCAGAGATACGCAGTATTTT.